These 2 T cell receptor beta chains originate from one sample sequenced in a study of CD8 T cells in ankylosing spondylitis (dated by TCRdb to 2016 to 2017). Paper-wide results and their limitations: Blood from ankylosing spondylitis patients appeared to be characterized by a TCR beta motif made up of fewer than ten highly homologous amino acid variants.

These receptors' targets are unknown. The method was 5' RACE. Sequenced using an Illumina HiSeq 2500. Through fastp at Q25 and MiXCR, TCRdb rebuilt clones from the public reads, retaining in-frame beta chains. Each CDR3 protein gets just one entry, which takes the most common genes and DNA from the rows behind it. This sample holds 100,000 to 150,000 distinct CDR3 sequences; over 15% were observed only once. The leading ten clones occupy roughly 30% of the sample. Source material: blood, either unsorted or a sorted T cell fraction (not recorded which). These receptors came from a male donor with ankylosing spondylitis.

This clonotype has more than one count but fewer than ten. The rearrangement links TRBV7-8 to TRBJ2-7, with 15 bases lining up with TRBD2. Germline V lookup: CDR1 SGHVS, CDR2 FQNEAQ. V was pared by 5 bases and J by 12 bases, with 5 bases of the junction left unmatched. The CDR3 sequence is 13 residues long. The CDR3 loop reads CASSRTSGREWYF. The CDR3 region has the DNA TGTGCCAGCAGCCGGACTAGCGGGAGGGAGTGGTACTTC. The variable domain in full, with the rest retrieved from reference TRBV7-8 and TRBJ2-7, is GAGVSQSPRYKVAKRGQDVALRCDPISGHVSLFWYQQALGQGPEFLTYFQNEAQLDKSGLPSDRFFAERPEGSVSTLKIQRTQQEDSAVYLCASSRTSGREWYFGPGTRLTVT.

This clonotype turned up a few times. The rearrangement links TRBV6-2 or TRBV6-3 to TRBJ1-1; tentatively, D is TRBD1 (5 bases). Germline assignment: CDR1 MNHEY and CDR2 SVGEGT. This CDR3 is 15 amino acids long. V lost 6 bases and J lost 6, with 20 bases in between. This chain's CDR3 is CASSYTARGRPEAFF. The CDR3 DNA is TGTGCCAGCAGCTACACCGCCCGGGGGAGGCCTGAAGCTTTCTTT.